Below, 26 T cell receptor beta chains from the same sample are listed, as sequenced in a study of regulatory T cells in long-lasting Graves disease. Both iRepertoire HTBI primers and Arm-PCR of CDR3 regions were used to build the TCR beta libraries. MiXCR, applied by TCRdb to the multiplex PCR reads, yields one record per CDR3 protein. This sample has some 440,000 distinct CDR3 sequences, with less than 25% found just once. Sample time point: persistent/refractory GD, antithyroid drugs over 5 years with positive TRAb. PBMCs provided the RNA from which the TCR library was made. The sample here was peripheral blood mononuclear cells (PBMCs), taken when the disease was refractory, from a patient treated with antithyroid drugs. These receptors all stem from a female donor with Graves disease.

The J gene is TRBJ2-5, the V gene TRBV9; a weak D match, TRBD1 (6 bases). V was cut by 3 bases and J by 5 bases, with 20 bases left in between. The CDR3 runs to 16 residues. Germline V gene data show CDR1 as SGDLS and CDR2 as YYNGEE. CDR3: CASSAQSDSGWETQYF. The CDR3 DNA is TGTGCCAGCAGCGCTCAGTCGGACAGCGGATGGGAGACCCAGTACTTC. Full variable domain (missing parts from reference TRBV9 and TRBJ2-5): DSGVTQTPKHLITATGQRVTLRCSPRSGDLSVYWYQQSLDQGLQFLIQYYNGEERAKGNILERFSAQQFPDLHSELNLSSLELGDSALYFCASSAQSDSGWETQYFGPGTRLLVL.

This clonotype was found a few times. This CDR3 reads CASRNQRGYEQYF. In DNA, the CDR3 is TGTGCCAGCAGAAATCAGAGGGGCTACGAGCAGTACTTC. The J gene is TRBJ2-7, the V gene TRBV27; D is tentatively TRBD1 or TRBD2 (5 bases each). With 6 bases removed from V and 3 bases from J, the gap between germline ends came to 12 bases. The length of the CDR3 is 13 residues. From germline, CDR1 is MNHEY and CDR2 SMNVEV (reference sequence).

The J gene is TRBJ1-2, the V gene TRBV20-1, with 7 nucleotides matching TRBD1. V gave up 5 bases and J gave up 4 bases; unmatched junction bases: 13. The length of the CDR3 is 15 residues. CDR1 and CDR2 (germline): DFQATT, SNEGSKA (reference sequence). The CDR3 region is CSASPRQGWIYGYTF. The CDR3, as DNA: TGCAGTGCTTCCCCCCGACAGGGATGGATCTATGGCTACACCTTC.

This clonotype appeared many times. V gene TRBV27 combines with J gene TRBJ2-7, with 7 positions matching TRBD2. Germline V lookup: CDR1 MNHEY, CDR2 SMNVEV (reference sequence). The CDR3 consists of 15 residues. The J segment lost 1 base and the V segment lost 6 bases, leaving 9 bases of the junction unmatched. The CDR3 DNA sequence: TGTGCCAGCAGGGAGTTGCGGGAGATATCCTACGAGCAGTACTTC. This translates into CASRELREISYEQYF.

In this sample, this clonotype turned up a few times. The V gene is TRBV7-9, the J gene TRBJ1-1; D unresolved. CDR3 length equals 12 residues. V lost 0 bases, J lost 6 bases, and 5 bases lay in between. Germline-derived CDR1 and CDR2 are SEHNR and FQNEAQ (reference sequence). The CDR3 DNA sequence: TGTGCCAGCAGCTTAGCGGGTTCTGAAGCTTTCTTT. Translated: CASSLAGSEAFF.

This clonotype was seen at least ten times. The rearrangement joins TRBV5-5 to TRBJ1-1; the D gene is possibly TRBD1 (6 bases). V lost 2 bases, J lost 3 bases, and 11 bases lay in between. CDR1 and CDR2 (germline): SGHKS, YYEKEE (reference sequence). The length of the CDR3 is 14 residues. The CDR3 nucleotides read TGTGCCAGCAGCTTAGGTCCAGGGGACACTGAAGCTTTCTTT. Translation: CASSLGPGDTEAFF.

This clonotype has at least ten counts. This rearrangement joins TRBV28 to TRBJ1-5; D is undetermined. V was shortened by 11 bases and J by 4 bases, with 12 bases between the two germline ends. The CDR3 runs 12 residues. From germline, CDR1 is MDHEN and CDR2 SYDVKM. The CDR3 nucleotides read TGTGCCTACAAGGGAGGAAATCAGCCCCAGCATTTT. Its protein product is CAYKGGNQPQHF.

This clonotype came up a few times. The chain is built from TRBV20-1 and TRBJ1-5, with unresolved D. Germline loops: CDR1 DFQATT, CDR2 SNEGSKA (reference sequence). V was cut by 1 base and J by 0 bases, with 7 bases left in between. This CDR3 comprises 14 residues. CDR3 DNA sequence: TGCAGTGCTAGAGCGGCCCTTAGCAATCAGCCCCAGCATTTT. Its protein product is CSARAALSNQPQHF.

The chain recombines TRBV27 with TRBJ1-6, with TRBD1 as a possible D gene (5 bases). Germline V gene sequence: CDR1 MNHEY, CDR2 SMNVEV (reference sequence). The CDR3 runs to 16 residues. V dropped 2 bases and J dropped 1 base, with 9 bases sitting between them. CDR3 nucleotide sequence: TGTGCCAGCAGTTTAAAAGGGGCGTCCTATAATTCACCCCTCCACTTT. Residues: CASSLKGASYNSPLHF.

There are many counts of this clonotype. This chain links TRBV3-1 with TRBJ2-7; D remains unclear. V lost 0 bases to trimming and J lost 0 bases, with 6 bases between them. Per the germline V gene, CDR1 is LGHDT and CDR2 is YNNKEL (reference sequence). The CDR3 is made up of 14 amino acids. The CDR3 loop is CASSQEGISYEQYF. DNA for the CDR3: TGTGCCAGCAGCCAAGAGGGTATCTCCTACGAGCAGTACTTC.

The chain employs TRBV3-1 and TRBJ2-2, with TRBD2 matching 9 bases. Trimming at V came to 0 bases and at J to 8 bases, leaving 10 bases not matched to a gene. The CDR3 runs to 17 residues. Germline V gene lookup returns CDR1 LGHDT and CDR2 YNNKEL (reference sequence). The CDR3 reads CASSQDGSGRLAGELFF. The CDR3 DNA follows: TGTGCCAGCAGCCAAGATGGAAGCGGGAGGCTCGCTGGGGAGCTGTTTTTT.

Only a few counts were recorded for this clonotype. This sequence joins TRBV13 and TRBJ2-3; TRBD1 matches 8 bases. This CDR3 region has 15 residues. Germline V CDR1 and CDR2: PRHDT, FYEKMQ (reference sequence). The junction had 8 bases not matched to a gene; V was cut back by 6 bases and J by 3 bases. Here the CDR3 reads CASRTTGEETDTQYF. The CDR3 DNA reads TGTGCCAGCAGGACGACAGGGGAGGAGACAGATACGCAGTATTTT.

CDR3 sequence (DNA): TGCGCCAGCAGCCCACGGACAGGGAGTGACATTCAGTACTTC. Its translation: CASSPRTGSDIQYF. The V gene is TRBV4-1, the J gene TRBJ2-4, with 8 positions matching TRBD1. The CDR3 runs 14 residues. V shed 4 bases, J shed 8 bases, and the junction held 7 bases outside the gene matches. CDR1 MGHRA and CDR2 YSYEKL come from the germline V gene.

As to this clonotype: This clone may be a read error of a much larger clone one base away. V usage is TRBV11-2 and J usage is TRBJ2-7; possible D gene TRBD1, 5 bases. The CDR3 is made up of 14 amino acids. The V end was cut by 8 bases, the J end by 1 base, with 15 bases between. From germline, CDR1 is SGHAT and CDR2 FQNNGV. The chain's CDR3 is CASLSPTGSYEQYF. CDR3 DNA sequence: TGTGCCAGCCTCTCACCCACAGGATCCTACGAGCAGTACTTC.

A few counts support this clonotype. V and J are TRBV9 and TRBJ2-5; 10 bases map to TRBD2. The J call is in doubt because the DNA end fits TRBJ2-1 better. The CDR3 runs to 15 residues. The germline CDR1 and CDR2 sequences are SGDLS and YYNGEE. This chain's CDR3 is CASSVRLAGDYEQFF. For the CDR3, the DNA is TGTGCCAGCAGCGTAAGGCTAGCGGGAGACTATGAGCAGTTCTTC.

V gene TRBV24-1 combines with J gene TRBJ2-1; D gene ambiguous. This CDR3 region has 14 residues. Germline values: CDR1 KGHDR, CDR2 SFDVKD. The V end lost 3 bases, the J end lost 5 bases, and 10 bases lay between the germline ends. CDR3 in DNA: TGTGCCACCAGTGATCCTGGACGGAACAATGAGCAGTTCTTC. Its protein is CATSDPGRNNEQFF.

On this clonotype itself: This may come from a read error, since a much larger clone is one base off. This chain links TRBV27 with TRBJ2-5, with D uncertain. CDR3 length: 15 amino acids. V dropped 5 bases and J dropped 1 base, with 14 bases sitting between them. In germline, CDR1 is MNHEY, CDR2 SMNVEV (reference sequence). The CDR3 protein is CASSTPVGPQETQYF. The CDR3, as DNA: TGTGCCAGCAGTACCCCGGTGGGCCCCCAAGAGACCCAGTACTTC.

The chain uses TRBV27 and TRBJ2-5, with D unresolved. The length of the CDR3 is 14 residues. CDR1 is MNHEY, CDR2 SMNVEV, per germline (reference sequence). V was shortened by 5 bases and J by 5 bases, with 15 bases between the two germline ends. CDR3 protein: CASSLWGSRETQYF. The CDR3 bases are TGTGCCAGCAGTCTATGGGGTAGCCGGGAGACCCAGTACTTC.

This clonotype was counted many times. CDR3 DNA: TGTGCCAGCAAGGGGAGATACGAGCAGTACTTC. Translated, it gives CASKGRYEQYF. This chain uses TRBV28 with TRBJ2-7, with D perhaps TRBD1 or TRBD2 (5 bases each). Trimming took 7 bases from V and 4 from J, leaving 8 bases between them. This CDR3 spans 11 amino acids. Germline lookup yields CDR1 MDHEN and CDR2 SYDVKM.

This clonotype was observed many times. The rearrangement joins TRBV28 to TRBJ1-2; no reliable D call. The V and J ends lost 7 bases and 4 bases respectively, with 10 bases between them. The CDR3 spans 12 residues. The germline V gene encodes CDR1 MDHEN and CDR2 SYDVKM. Here the CDR3 reads CASNSKPYGYTF. CDR3 nucleotides: TGTGCCAGCAACTCCAAGCCCTATGGCTACACCTTC.

The chain recombines TRBV12-3 or TRBV12-4 with TRBJ2-7; D is tentatively TRBD1 or TRBD2 (7 bases each). The CDR3 runs 15 residues. V dropped 6 bases and J dropped 3 bases, with 18 bases sitting between them. The CDR3 protein is CASSHGRGDSYEQYF. In DNA form, the CDR3 reads TGTGCCAGCAGCCACGGACGGGGGGACAGCTACGAGCAGTACTTC.

Concerning this clonotype itself: One base away lies a much larger clone, so this may be a sequencing read error. The conserved phenylalanine or tryptophan is not found at the CDR3 terminus, so this likely reflects a read error. DNA for the CDR3: TGTGCCAGCCGTAGGACAGGGGGCTCCTACGAGCAGTACCTC. Translated, it gives CASRRTGGSYEQYL. This chain joins TRBV6-2 or TRBV6-3 and TRBJ2-7; 10 nucleotides agree with TRBD1. The J segment lost 0 bases and the V segment lost 8 bases, leaving 4 bases of the junction unmatched. The CDR3 covers 14 residues. CDR1 and CDR2 (germline): MNHEY, SVGEGT.

The CDR3 DNA is TGCGCCAGCAGCCAAGCCCTTTTTGATCTTTCTGGAAACACCATATATTTT. Translated: CASSQALFDLSGNTIYF. The V gene is TRBV4-3, the J gene TRBJ1-3; D gene unclear. The CDR3 totals 17 residues. V lost 1 base, J lost 1 base, and 14 bases lay in between. The germline V gene encodes CDR1 LGHNA and CDR2 YSLEER.

As regards this clonotype: A much larger clone is a single base away; this may be a read error. The rearrangement joins TRBV28 to TRBJ1-1, with D maybe TRBD1 (5 bases). The V gene's germline CDR1 is MDHEN and CDR2 SYDVKM. CDR3 length: 13 residues. CDR3: CASRSMGTTEALF. Here the CDR3 DNA reads TGTGCCAGCAGATCGATGGGGACCACTGAAGCTCTCTTT.

This clonotype was detected ten times or more. This rearrangement joins TRBV12-3 or TRBV12-4 to TRBJ1-1; D might be TRBD1 (6 bases). V gave up 5 bases and J gave up 1 base, with 20 bases separating them. This CDR3 spans 17 amino acids. CDR3 nucleotide sequence: TGTGCCAGCAGTCCCGGGACAAGAGATTTCGGGAACACTGAAGCTTTCTTT. Translated: CASSPGTRDFGNTEAFF.

This clonotype was counted many times. The chain has TRBV6-5 and TRBJ2-7; tentatively, D is TRBD2 (6 bases). CDR1 is MNHEY and CDR2 is SVGAGI in the germline V gene. Trimming took off 2 bases at V and 5 bases at J, with 13 bases between the two ends. CDR3 length: 14 residues. The CDR3, as DNA: TGTGCCAGCAGTTACGACGGGAGAGACAACGAGCAGTACTTC. It yields the protein CASSYDGRDNEQYF.